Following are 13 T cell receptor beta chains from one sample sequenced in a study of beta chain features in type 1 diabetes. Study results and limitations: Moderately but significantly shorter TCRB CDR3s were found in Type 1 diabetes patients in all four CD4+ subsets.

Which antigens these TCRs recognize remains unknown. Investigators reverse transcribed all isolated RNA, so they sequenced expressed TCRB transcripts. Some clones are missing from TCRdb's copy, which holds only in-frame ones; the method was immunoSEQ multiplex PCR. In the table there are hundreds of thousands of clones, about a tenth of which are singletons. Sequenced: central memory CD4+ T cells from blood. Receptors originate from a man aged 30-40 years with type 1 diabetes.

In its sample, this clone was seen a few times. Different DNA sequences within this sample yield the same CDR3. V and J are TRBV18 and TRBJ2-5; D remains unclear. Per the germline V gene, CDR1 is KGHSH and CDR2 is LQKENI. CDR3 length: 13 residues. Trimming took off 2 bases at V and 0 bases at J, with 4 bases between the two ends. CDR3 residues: CASSPGYQETQYF. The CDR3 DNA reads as TGTGCCAGCTCACCAGGGTACCAAGAGACCCAGTACTTC.

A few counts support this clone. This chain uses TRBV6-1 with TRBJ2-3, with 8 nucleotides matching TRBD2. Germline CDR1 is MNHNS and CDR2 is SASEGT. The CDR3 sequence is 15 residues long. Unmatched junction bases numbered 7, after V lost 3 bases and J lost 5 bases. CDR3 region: CASSEGRGAVDTQYF. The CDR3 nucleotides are TGTGCCAGCAGTGAGGGGCGGGGGGCCGTAGATACGCAGTATTTT.

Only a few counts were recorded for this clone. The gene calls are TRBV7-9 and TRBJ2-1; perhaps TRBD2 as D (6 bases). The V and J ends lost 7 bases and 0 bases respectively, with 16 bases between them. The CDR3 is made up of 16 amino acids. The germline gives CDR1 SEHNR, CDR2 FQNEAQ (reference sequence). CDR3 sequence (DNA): TGTGCCAGCATCCCTGGGGACGGGAGCTCCTACAATGAGCAGTTCTTC. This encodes CASIPGDGSSYNEQFF. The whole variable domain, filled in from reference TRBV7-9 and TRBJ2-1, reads DTGVSQNPRHKITKRGQNVTFRCDPISEHNRLYWYRQTLGQGPEFLTYFQNEAQLEKSRLLSDRFSAERPKGSFSTLEIQRTEQGDSAMYLCASIPGDGSSYNEQFFGPGTRLTVL.

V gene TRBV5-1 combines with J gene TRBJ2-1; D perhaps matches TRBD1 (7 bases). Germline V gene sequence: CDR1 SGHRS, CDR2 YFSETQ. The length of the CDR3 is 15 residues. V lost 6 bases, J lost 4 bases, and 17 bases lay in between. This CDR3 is CASNRTGGRYNEQFF. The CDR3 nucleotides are TGCGCCAGCAACCGGACAGGTGGGAGGTACAATGAGCAGTTCTTC.

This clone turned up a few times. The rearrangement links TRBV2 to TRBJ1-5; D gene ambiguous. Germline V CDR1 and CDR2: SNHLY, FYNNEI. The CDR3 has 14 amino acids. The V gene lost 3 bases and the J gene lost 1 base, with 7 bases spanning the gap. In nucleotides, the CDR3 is TGTGCCAGCAGTGAGCCAGCAAGCAATCAGCCCCAGCATTTT. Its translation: CASSEPASNQPQHF.

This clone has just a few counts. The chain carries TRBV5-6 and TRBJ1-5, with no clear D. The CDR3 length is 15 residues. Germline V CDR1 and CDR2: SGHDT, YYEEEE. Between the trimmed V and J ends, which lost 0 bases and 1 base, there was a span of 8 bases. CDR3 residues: CASSLVGQSNQPQHF. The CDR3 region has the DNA TGTGCCAGCAGCTTGGTCGGGCAGAGCAATCAGCCCCAGCATTTT.

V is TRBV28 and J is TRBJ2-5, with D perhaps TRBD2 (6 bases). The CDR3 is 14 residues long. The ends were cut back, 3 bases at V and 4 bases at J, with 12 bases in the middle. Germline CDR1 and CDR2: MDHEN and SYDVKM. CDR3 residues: CASSFGGTAETQYF. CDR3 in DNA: TGTGCCAGCAGTTTCGGTGGGACTGCAGAGACCCAGTACTTC.

The CDR3 sequence is CAISDNGPHTF. The CDR3 coding sequence is TGTGCCATCAGTGATAACGGCCCCCACACCTTC. The V call is TRBV10-3, the J call TRBJ1-2; the D is unclear. This CDR3 has 11 residues. Germline CDR1 reads ENHRY; CDR2 reads SYGVKD. V shed 3 bases and J shed 12 bases, with 11 bases lying between them.

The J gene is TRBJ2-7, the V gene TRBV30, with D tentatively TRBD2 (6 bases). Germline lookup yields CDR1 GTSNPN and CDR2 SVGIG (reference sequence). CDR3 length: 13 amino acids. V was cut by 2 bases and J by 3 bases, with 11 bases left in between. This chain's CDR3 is CAWSWGGDYEQYF. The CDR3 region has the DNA TGTGCCTGGAGTTGGGGCGGGGACTACGAGCAGTACTTC.

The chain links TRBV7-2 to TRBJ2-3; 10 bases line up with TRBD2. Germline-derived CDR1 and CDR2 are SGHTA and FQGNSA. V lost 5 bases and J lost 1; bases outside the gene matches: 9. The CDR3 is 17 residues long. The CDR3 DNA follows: TGTGCCAGCAGCCCTCGATTCCTAGCGGGGGGCACAGATACGCAGTATTTT. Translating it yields CASSPRFLAGGTDTQYF.

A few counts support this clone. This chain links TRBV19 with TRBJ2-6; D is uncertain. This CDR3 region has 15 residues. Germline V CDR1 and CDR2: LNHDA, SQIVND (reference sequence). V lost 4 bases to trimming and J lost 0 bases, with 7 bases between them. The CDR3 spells CASSKSDSGANVLTF. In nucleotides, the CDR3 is TGTGCCAGTAGTAAATCGGACTCTGGGGCCAACGTCCTGACTTTC. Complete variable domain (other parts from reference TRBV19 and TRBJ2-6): DGGITQSPKYLFRKEGQNVTLSCEQNLNHDAMYWYRQDPGQGLRLIYYSQIVNDFQKGDIAEGYSVSREKKESFPLTVTSAQKNPTAFYLCASSKSDSGANVLTFGAGSRLTVL.

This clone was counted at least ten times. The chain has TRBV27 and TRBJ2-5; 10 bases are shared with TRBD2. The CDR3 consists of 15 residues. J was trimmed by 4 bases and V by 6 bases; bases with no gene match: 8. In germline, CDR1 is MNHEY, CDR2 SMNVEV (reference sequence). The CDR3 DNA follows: TGTGCCAGCAGCACGTTACTAGCGGGGCTAGAGACCCAGTACTTC. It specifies CASSTLLAGLETQYF.

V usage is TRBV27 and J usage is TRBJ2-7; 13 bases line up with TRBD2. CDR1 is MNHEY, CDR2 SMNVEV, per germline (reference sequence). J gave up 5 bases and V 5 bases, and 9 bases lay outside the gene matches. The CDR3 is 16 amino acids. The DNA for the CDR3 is TGTGCCAGCAGTCACAGGACTAGCGGGGGATATGACGAGCAGTACTTC. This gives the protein CASSHRTSGGYDEQYF.